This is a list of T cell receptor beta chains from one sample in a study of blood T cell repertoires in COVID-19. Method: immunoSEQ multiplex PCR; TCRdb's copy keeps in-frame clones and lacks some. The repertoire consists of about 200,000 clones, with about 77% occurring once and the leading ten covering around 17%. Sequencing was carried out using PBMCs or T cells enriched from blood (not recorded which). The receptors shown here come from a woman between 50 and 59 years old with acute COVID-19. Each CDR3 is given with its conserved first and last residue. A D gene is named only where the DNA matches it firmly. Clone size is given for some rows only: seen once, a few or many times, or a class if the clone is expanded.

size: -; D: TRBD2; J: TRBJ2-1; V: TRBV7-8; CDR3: CASSSRLAGASYNEQFF; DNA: TGTGCCAGCAGCTCCCGACTAGCGGGGGCATCCTACAATGAGCAGTTCTTC
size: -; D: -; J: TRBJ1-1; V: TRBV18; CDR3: CASSPGPGDRGEAFF; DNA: TGTGCCAGCTCACCTGGTCCGGGGGACCGGGGTGAAGCTTTCTTT
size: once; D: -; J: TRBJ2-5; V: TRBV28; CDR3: CATLRLQQETQYF; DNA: TGTGCCACCCTCAGACTCCAGCAAGAGACCCAGTACTTC
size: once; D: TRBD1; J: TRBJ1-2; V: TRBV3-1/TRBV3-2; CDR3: CASSPRQGKYEGYTF; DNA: TGTGCCAGCAGCCCCAGACAGGGAAAGTATGAGGGCTACACCTTC
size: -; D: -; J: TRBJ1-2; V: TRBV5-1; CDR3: CASSPGSVVVGYGYTF; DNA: TGCGCCAGCAGCCCGGGGTCCGTTGTGGTGGGTTATGGCTACACCTTC
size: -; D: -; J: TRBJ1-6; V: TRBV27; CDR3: CASSLRDSSPLHF; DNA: TGTGCCAGCAGTTTACGGGATTCTTCACCCCTCCACTTT
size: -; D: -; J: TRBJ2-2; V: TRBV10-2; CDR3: CASSESRNTGELFF; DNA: TGCGCCAGCAGTGAGTCGAGGAACACCGGGGAGCTGTTTTTT
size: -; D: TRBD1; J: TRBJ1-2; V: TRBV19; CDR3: CASTDRASNYGYTF; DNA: TGTGCCAGCACAGACAGGGCCTCTAACTATGGCTACACCTTC
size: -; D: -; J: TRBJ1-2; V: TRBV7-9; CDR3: CASSPGTPYGYTF; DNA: TGTGCCAGCAGCCCAGGAACTCCCTATGGCTACACCTTC
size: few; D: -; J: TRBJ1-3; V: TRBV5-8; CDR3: CASSRTDSGNTIYF; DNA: TGTGCCAGCAGCCGGACAGACTCTGGAAACACCATATATTTT
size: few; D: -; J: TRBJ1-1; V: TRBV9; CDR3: CASSVVRVGTEAFF; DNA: TGTGCCAGCAGCGTAGTAAGAGTCGGGACTGAAGCTTTCTTT
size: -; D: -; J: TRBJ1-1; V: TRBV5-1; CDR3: CASSGALGDTEAFF; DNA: TGCGCCAGCAGCGGGGCCTTGGGTGACACTGAAGCTTTCTTT
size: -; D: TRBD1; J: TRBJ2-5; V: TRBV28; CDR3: CAVQGTGETQYF; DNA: TGTGCCGTACAGGGGACAGGGGAGACCCAGTACTTC
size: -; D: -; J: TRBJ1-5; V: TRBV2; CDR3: CASSGRLGHQPQHF; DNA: TGTGCCAGCAGTGGTCGCCTTGGCCACCAGCCCCAGCATTTT
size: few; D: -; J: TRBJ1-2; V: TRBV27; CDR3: CASSLGAEPIYGYTF; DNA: TGTGCCAGCAGTTTAGGGGCAGAACCTATCTATGGCTACACCTTC
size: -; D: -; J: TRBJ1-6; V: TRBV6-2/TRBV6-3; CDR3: CASSTRGGDNSPLHF; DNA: TGTGCCAGCAGTACCCGAGGGGGAGATAATTCACCCCTCCACTTT
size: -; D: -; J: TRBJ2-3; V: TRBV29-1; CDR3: CSVGRATGDTQYF; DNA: TGCAGCGTCGGGCGGGCGACAGGAGATACGCAGTATTTT
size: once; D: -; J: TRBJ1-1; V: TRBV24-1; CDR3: CATSDFSGGKAFF; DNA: TGTGCCACCAGTGATTTTTCGGGGGGAAAAGCTTTCTTT
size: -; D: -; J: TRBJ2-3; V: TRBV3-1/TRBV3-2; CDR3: CASSPGVSLDTQYF; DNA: TGTGCCAGCAGCCCGGGGGTTTCATTGGATACGCAGTATTTT
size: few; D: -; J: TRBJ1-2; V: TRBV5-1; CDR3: CASSLEGRVNGYTF; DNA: TGCGCCAGCAGCTTGGAGGGCAGGGTAAATGGCTACACCTTC
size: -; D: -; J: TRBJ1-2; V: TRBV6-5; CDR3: CASSYILGVGYGYTF; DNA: TGTGCCAGCAGTTACATCCTTGGTGTCGGCTATGGCTACACCTTC
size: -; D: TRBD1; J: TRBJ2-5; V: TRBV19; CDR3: CASRRTGSPQETQYF; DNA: TGTGCCAGTAGACGGACAGGTAGCCCCCAAGAGACCCAGTACTTC
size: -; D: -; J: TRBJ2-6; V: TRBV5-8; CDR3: CASSLGQGSTGANVLTF; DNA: TGTGCCAGCAGCTTAGGGCAGGGATCAACTGGGGCCAACGTCCTGACTTTC
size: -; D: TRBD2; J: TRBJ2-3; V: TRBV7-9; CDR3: CASSLGGLAGWADTQYF; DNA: TGTGCCAGCAGCTTAGGGGGACTAGCGGGGTGGGCAGATACGCAGTATTTT
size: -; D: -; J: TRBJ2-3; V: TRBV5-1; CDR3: CASSLESAGAVTDTQYF; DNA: TGCGCCAGCAGCTTGGAATCGGCGGGGGCCGTCACAGATACGCAGTATTTT
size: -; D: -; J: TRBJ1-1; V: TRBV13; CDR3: CASSLGGGRRNTEAFF; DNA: TGTGCCAGCAGCTTAGGCGGGGGGAGGAGAAACACTGAAGCTTTCTTT
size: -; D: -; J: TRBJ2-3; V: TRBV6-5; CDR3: CASSPGPDTQYF; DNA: TGTGCCTCCAGCCCGGGTCCAGATACGCAGTATTTT
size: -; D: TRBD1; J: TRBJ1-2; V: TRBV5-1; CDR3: CASSLVGQGGHGYTF; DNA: TGCGCCAGCAGCTTGGTGGGACAGGGTGGGCATGGCTACACCTTC
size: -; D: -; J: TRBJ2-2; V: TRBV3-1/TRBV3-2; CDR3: CASSQVLGPNTGELFF; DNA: TGTGCCAGCAGCCAAGTTCTGGGGCCTAACACCGGGGAGCTGTTTTTT
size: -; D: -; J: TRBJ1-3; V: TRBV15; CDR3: CATSRGTAGNTIYF; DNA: TGTGCCACCAGCAGAGGGACAGCTGGAAACACCATATATTTT
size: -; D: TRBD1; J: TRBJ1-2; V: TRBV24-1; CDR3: CATSDSDREGYTF; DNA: TGTGCCACCAGTGATTCTGACAGGGAGGGCTACACCTTC
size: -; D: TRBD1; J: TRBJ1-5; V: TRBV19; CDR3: CASSIPGGGQPQHF; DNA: TGTGCCAGTAGTATACCAGGGGGCGGGCAGCCCCAGCATTTT
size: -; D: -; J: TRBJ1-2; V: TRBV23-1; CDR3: CASSQARNSRNYGYTF; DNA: TGCGCCAGCAGTCAGGCCAGGAATTCGCGTAACTATGGCTACACCTTC
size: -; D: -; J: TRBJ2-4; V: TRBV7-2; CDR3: CASSFETGQHIQYF; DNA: TGTGCCAGCAGCTTCGAAACAGGGCAACACATTCAGTACTTC
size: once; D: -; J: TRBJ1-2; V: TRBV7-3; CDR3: CASSLNGLEGYTF; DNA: TGTGCCAGCAGCTTAAACGGCCTGGAGGGCTACACCTTC
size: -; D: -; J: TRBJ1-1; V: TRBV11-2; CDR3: CASSLGEMNTEAFF; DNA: TGTGCCAGCAGCTTAGGGGAGATGAACACTGAAGCTTTCTTT
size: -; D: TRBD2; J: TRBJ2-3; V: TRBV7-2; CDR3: CASSLDRLAGGVTDTQYF; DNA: TGTGCCAGCAGCTTAGATCGTCTAGCGGGGGGAGTCACAGATACGCAGTATTTT
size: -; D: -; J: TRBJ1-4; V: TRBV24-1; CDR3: CATSDKGSGEKLFF; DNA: TGTGCCACCAGTGATAAGGGAAGCGGTGAAAAACTGTTTTTT
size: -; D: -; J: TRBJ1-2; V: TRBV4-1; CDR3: CASNPTGNYGYTF; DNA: TGCGCCAGCAACCCGACAGGAAACTATGGCTACACCTTC
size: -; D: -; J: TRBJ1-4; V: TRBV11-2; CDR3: CASSFTGSTNEKLFF; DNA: TGTGCCAGCAGCTTCACCGGGAGCACTAATGAAAAACTGTTTTTT
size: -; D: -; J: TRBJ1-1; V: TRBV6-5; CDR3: CASSYPGTTTEAFF; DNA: TGTGCCAGCAGTTACCCGGGGACAACCACTGAAGCTTTCTTT
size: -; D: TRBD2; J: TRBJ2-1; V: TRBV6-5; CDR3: CASSSGGGAGEQFF; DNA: TGTGCCAGCAGCTCCGGCGGGGGGGCAGGGGAGCAGTTCTTC
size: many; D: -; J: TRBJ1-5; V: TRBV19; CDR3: CASSINVFQPQHF; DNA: TGTGCCAGTAGTATCAATGTGTTTCAGCCCCAGCATTTT
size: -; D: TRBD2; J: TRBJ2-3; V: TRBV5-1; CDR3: CASSLAGAGGLSDTQYF; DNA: TGCGCCAGCAGCTTGGCCGGCGCGGGGGGGCTTTCAGATACGCAGTATTTT
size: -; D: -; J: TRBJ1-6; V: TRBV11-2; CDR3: CASSHTLSQGSSYNSPLHF; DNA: TGTGCCAGCAGTCATACATTGTCACAGGGCAGCTCCTATAATTCACCCCTCCACTTT
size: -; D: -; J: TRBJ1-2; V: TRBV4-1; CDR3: CASSEGMRVARNYGYTF; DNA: TGCGCCAGCAGCGAAGGGATGAGGGTGGCCCGAAACTATGGCTACACCTTC
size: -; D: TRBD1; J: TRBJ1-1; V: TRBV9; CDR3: CASSPQGAGNTEAFF; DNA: TGTGCCAGCAGCCCACAGGGGGCTGGGAACACTGAAGCTTTCTTT
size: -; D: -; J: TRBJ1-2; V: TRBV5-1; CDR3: CASSTGPDYGYTF; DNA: TGCGCCAGCAGTACAGGCCCTGACTATGGCTACACCTTC
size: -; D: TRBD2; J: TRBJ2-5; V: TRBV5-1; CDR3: CASSLPRGGPQETQYF; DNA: TGCGCCAGCAGCTTGCCCCGCGGGGGACCCCAAGAGACCCAGTACTTC
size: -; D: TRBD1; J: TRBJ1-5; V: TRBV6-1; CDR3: CASSEADRGYQPQHF; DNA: TGTGCCAGCAGTGAGGCGGACAGGGGATATCAGCCCCAGCATTTT
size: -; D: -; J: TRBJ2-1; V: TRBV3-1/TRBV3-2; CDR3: CASSQLLGPYNEQFF; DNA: TGTGCCAGCAGCCAACTTTTGGGGCCCTACAATGAGCAGTTCTTC